The next 2 T cell receptor beta chains were all read from a single sample in a study of OX40 agonist ivuxolimab in advanced cancers. Sequencing was performed with immunoSEQ multiplex PCR; in TCRdb, only in-frame clones are kept and a portion is missing. The sample shows about 79,000 clones, more than 90% of them seen only once. Sequenced material: CD4+ or CD8+ T cells sorted from blood, taken in a trial of the OX40 agonist ivuxolimab. All receptors derive from an adult with an advanced solid tumor such as melanoma, head and neck, liver or kidney cancer.

V and J are TRBV6-1 and TRBJ1-1; D not resolved. The V end lost 6 bases, the J end lost 10 bases, and 15 bases lay between the germline ends. From germline, CDR1 is MNHNS and CDR2 SASEGT. The CDR3 loop spans 12 amino acids. In DNA form, the CDR3 reads TGTGCCAGCAGGACGGGTCTCCCGGCAGCTTTCTTT. Protein: CASRTGLPAAFF.

The rearrangement uses TRBV19 and TRBJ1-2; D uncertain. Trimming cost V 5 bases and J 9 bases, with 16 bases left between them. Germline V gene sequence: CDR1 LNHDA, CDR2 SQIVND (reference sequence). The CDR3 contains 13 residues. The CDR3 DNA sequence: TGTGCCAGTAGTCACATGCCGCCGAGGCGCTACACCTTC. Protein: CASSHMPPRRYTF.